This T cell receptor (beta chain) was sequenced during a study of blood T cell repertoires in COVID-19. At the level of the study: Samples came from the United States, Italy and Spain, spanning acute and convalescent COVID-19. Sources were T cells, B-cell-depleted T cells, or PBMCs; the material itself was cDNA or gDNA.

Enrollment of patients from Seattle took place during active infection, with longitudinal follow-up. Germline trimming cut 4 bases from V and 2 bases from J; bases unmatched to any gene: 4. Germline CDR1 and CDR2: SGHAT and FQNNGV. The CDR3 has 16 residues. Under the authors' procedure: Estimates of nucleated cell counts were drawn from the amplification of reference gene primers. Profiled with immunoSEQ multiplex PCR; TCRdb holds only in-frame clones, not every one. V, J and clone size are those of that table, while D and trimming were read from the DNA. The table records about 180,000 clones, roughly three quarters of them present only once.

This clonotype originated in a woman older than 75 with COVID-19, enrolled during active disease. Sequencing was performed on peripheral blood. The chain combines TRBV11-2 with TRBJ2-1; 11 nucleotides align to TRBD1. CDR3: CASSYLGQGAYNEQFF. The CDR3 nucleotides are TGTGCCAGCAGCTACCTGGGACAGGGGGCCTACAATGAGCAGTTCTTC.